These 4 T cell receptor beta chains share one sample of origin, sequenced in a study of blood T cell repertoires in COVID-19. Some clones are missing from TCRdb's copy, which holds only in-frame ones; the method was immunoSEQ multiplex PCR. The sample yields around 67,000 clones, about 80% seen once. The specimen was peripheral blood. The receptors were sampled from a woman aged 70-85 years with acute or convalescent COVID-19.

The chain couples TRBV5-6 to TRBJ1-1; TRBD1 matches 8 bases. This CDR3 is 16 amino acids long. CDR1 and CDR2 (germline): SGHDT, YYEEEE. The V gene end was trimmed by 1 base and the J gene end by 0 bases; junction bases not matched to a gene: 5. CDR3 residues: CASSLYRGFMNTEAFF. The CDR3 DNA is TGTGCCAGCAGCTTGTACAGGGGGTTTATGAACACTGAAGCTTTCTTT.

The CDR3 is CASTIFWGPLRNTGELFF. CDR3 bases: TGTGCCAGCACTATCTTTTGGGGGCCTCTAAGGAACACCGGGGAGCTGTTTTTT. The chain recombines TRBV7-9 with TRBJ2-2; D may be TRBD1 (6 bases). The CDR3 has 18 amino acids. V was shortened by 7 bases and J by 1 base, with 22 bases between the two germline ends. Germline V gene data show CDR1 as SEHNR and CDR2 as FQNEAQ (reference sequence).

V gene TRBV19 combines with J gene TRBJ2-1, with TRBD2 matching over 11 bases. The CDR3 length is 14 residues. J was trimmed by 9 bases and V by 10 bases; bases with no gene match: 11. Germline V CDR1 and CDR2: LNHDA, SQIVND (reference sequence). The DNA of the CDR3 is TGTGCCACCTCCGGGACTAGCGGATTCGTTGAGCAGTTCTTC. Amino acids: CATSGTSGFVEQFF.

This chain uses TRBV24-1 with TRBJ2-3; D call uncertain. This CDR3 is 12 amino acids long. Germline V gene sequence: CDR1 KGHDR, CDR2 SFDVKD. Trimming took 6 bases from V and 2 from J, leaving 5 bases between them. The CDR3 region is CATSSFTDTQYF. The CDR3 DNA follows: TGTGCCACCAGTTCCTTCACAGATACGCAGTATTTT.